These 8 T cell receptor beta chains originate from one sample sequenced in a study of T cell responses to AZD1222 COVID-19 vaccine. The assay was immunoSEQ multiplex PCR, and TCRdb's table has in-frame clones only and misses some. Here the sample spans 100,000 or so clones, roughly 87% being singletons. The sequences come from peripheral blood, collected 28 days after the second AZD1222 dose. The origin of the receptors is an adult who received the AZD1222 COVID-19 vaccine.

This chain links TRBV27 with TRBJ1-2, with D tentatively TRBD1 (6 bases). CDR1 and CDR2 (germline): MNHEY, SMNVEV (reference sequence). The V and J ends lost 6 bases and 5 bases respectively, with 16 bases between them. CDR3 size: 14 residues. CDR3 sequence: CASRGHIGFYGYTF. The CDR3, as DNA: TGTGCCAGCAGGGGACATATCGGGTTTTATGGCTACACCTTC.

The chain combines TRBV19 with TRBJ2-5, with D possibly being TRBD1 (6 bases). Germline V gene sequence: CDR1 LNHDA, CDR2 SQIVND (reference sequence). The CDR3 covers 14 residues. V gave up 5 bases and J gave up 4 bases, with 14 bases separating them. The CDR3 coding sequence is TGTGCCAGTAGTGCCAGGGGAAGGGGAGAGACCCAGTACTTC. It codes for CASSARGRGETQYF.

V gene TRBV6-1 combines with J gene TRBJ1-2; TRBD1 is a possible D gene (6 bases). V gave up 1 base and J gave up 8 bases, with 14 bases separating them. CDR1 and CDR2 (germline): MNHNS, SASEGT. The CDR3 consists of 14 residues. CDR3 residues: CASSEVQGSGGYTF. The CDR3, as DNA: TGTGCCAGCAGTGAAGTCCAGGGGTCAGGGGGCTACACCTTC.

The chain carries TRBV4-1 and TRBJ1-1, with TRBD1 matching over 7 bases. The V and J ends lost 4 bases and 1 base, in that order; junction bases with no gene match: 12. This CDR3 has 17 residues. Germline values: CDR1 MGHRA, CDR2 YSYEKL. The CDR3 DNA reads TGCGCCAGCAGCCGCAATCGAAGGGGGACAGCGAACACTGAAGCTTTCTTT. Protein sequence: CASSRNRRGTANTEAFF.

This sequence joins TRBV5-1 and TRBJ1-2; TRBD1 agrees at 7 bases. Germline CDR1 is SGHRS and CDR2 is YFSETQ. The CDR3 covers 13 residues. With 2 bases clipped from V and 4 bases from J, the junction kept 2 bases outside the gene matches. CDR3 DNA sequence: TGCGCCAGCAGCTTCGAGGGGGCCTATGGCTACACCTTC. It specifies CASSFEGAYGYTF.

This clone was seen only once. CDR3 sequence: CASSIVGSGVQDETQYF. The CDR3 region has the DNA TGTGCCAGTAGTATAGTAGGTAGCGGAGTACAGGATGAGACCCAGTACTTC. The chain combines TRBV19 with TRBJ2-5, with a tentative D call TRBD2 (6 bases). The germline V gene encodes CDR1 LNHDA and CDR2 SQIVND (reference sequence). V dropped 1 base and J dropped 5 bases, with 20 bases sitting between them. The CDR3 spans 17 residues.

The J gene is TRBJ1-2, the V gene TRBV5-4, with D perhaps matching TRBD1 (5 bases). The germline V and J ends were trimmed by 1 base and 8 bases, with 12 bases remaining between them. Germline V lookup: CDR1 SGHNT, CDR2 YYREEE (reference sequence). CDR3 length equals 13 residues. CDR3 sequence: CASSLTGRGGYTF. Written as DNA, the CDR3 is TGTGCCAGCAGCTTGACAGGTCGGGGAGGCTACACCTTC.

The V and J genes are TRBV7-6 and TRBJ1-6, with D possibly matching TRBD1 (5 bases). Looked up from germline, CDR1 is SGHVS and CDR2 is FNYEAQ. CDR3 length: 18 residues. The ends were cut back, 0 bases at V and 6 bases at J, with 18 bases in the middle. CDR3 coding DNA: TGTGCCAGCAGCTTAGCTGGCGGGGGTCCTTCGGGTAATTCACCCCTCCACTTT. Its protein product is CASSLAGGGPSGNSPLHF.